This T cell receptor beta chain was found in a study of blood T cell repertoires in COVID-19. Study-wide context: PBMCs, B-cell-depleted T cells, or T cells were the source of the cDNA or gDNA that made up the material.

The ends lost 0 bases at V and 4 bases at J; junction bases unmatched: 1. The CDR3 loop spans 14 amino acids. Germline V gives CDR1 SGHNT, CDR2 YYREEE (reference sequence). As originally analysed: Scientists estimated how many nucleated cells there were by amplifying reference gene primers. The method was immunoSEQ multiplex PCR; TCRdb's version includes in-frame clones alone and lacks a portion of them. V, J and clone size were drawn from that table, and D and trimming were deduced from the DNA. This sample has 130,000 to 150,000 clones, with about 90% found just once. The chain links TRBV5-4 to TRBJ2-5, with 9 positions matching TRBD1. This clonotype was obtained from a woman aged 45-65 years with acute or convalescent COVID-19. The sample taken for sequencing was peripheral blood. The chain's CDR3 is CASSLGDRAETQYF. As DNA, the CDR3 is TGTGCCAGCAGCTTGGGGGACAGGGCAGAGACCCAGTACTTC.